This TCR beta chain is from a study of T-cell reconstitution after alpha-beta-depleted transplantation in children. This clonotype was recorded at least ten times. Its antigen is still unknown. General study findings and limits: Several hundred graft clones that had expanded were reportedly the source of alpha-beta T cells about two months after transplant. Surviving recipient T cells and thymic progenitors produced the high day-60 TCRbeta diversity seen in some patients. After one year, T-cell counts and TCRbeta diversity mostly came from new T cells.

Deletions cut 7 bases from V and 7 bases from J, with 17 bases between. The CDR3 is 13 residues long. The germline CDR1 and CDR2 sequences are SQVTM and ANQGSEA. Unique molecular identifiers were incorporated during preparation of the TCRbeta library. Each CDR3 protein is one row after TCRdb ran MiXCR on the PCR reads. This table has roughly 200,000 distinct CDR3 sequences, about 8.7% appearing once. This TCR was recovered from a male patient under 10 years old who had a stem cell transplant for acute myeloid leukemia, so the T cells may come from the graft donor. Source: PBMCs, mostly from graft donor cells, taken 360 days after TCRalphabeta/CD19-depleted stem cell transplant. V usage is TRBV29-1 and J usage is TRBJ2-1, with D uncertain. The CDR3 DNA is TGCAGCGCCGAAGGTCCCCTGCGGAATGAGCAGTTCTTC. Its translation is CSAEGPLRNEQFF.